Listed here are 7 T cell receptor beta chains from one sample, sequenced in a study of blood T cell repertoires in COVID-19. Libraries were prepared by immunoSEQ multiplex PCR; TCRdb keeps only in-frame clonotypes and omits some of them. The sample consists of fewer than 200,000 clones, 70% to 85% of them appearing once. The sample was PBMCs or T cells enriched from blood (not recorded which). The receptors here all came from a woman in her 70s in a cohort exposed to, infected with or recovered from COVID-19 (not recorded which).

This clone appeared a few times. The chain is built from TRBV11-3 and TRBJ2-7; maybe TRBD2 (6 bases). The CDR3 extends over 13 amino acids. CDR1 and CDR2 from the germline V gene are SGHNT and YENEEA. V lost 4 bases to trimming and J lost 9 bases, with 16 bases between them. CDR3 bases: TGTGCCAGCAGCTCCCGGGGAGGCGGGACGCAGTACTTC. It yields the protein CASSSRGGGTQYF.

This chain links TRBV5-1 with TRBJ1-1, with D perhaps TRBD1 (5 bases). CDR1 and CDR2 from the germline V gene are SGHRS and YFSETQ. This CDR3 contains 13 residues. The V end lost 4 bases, the J end lost 5 bases, and 12 bases lay between the germline ends. This CDR3 is CASSQNQGTEAFF. CDR3 coding DNA: TGCGCCAGCAGCCAAAATCAGGGAACTGAAGCTTTCTTT.

In DNA form, the CDR3 reads TGTGCCAGCAGTTCCAGCGAGAGCTCCTACGAGCAGTACTTC. It translates to CASSSSESSYEQYF. V usage is TRBV5-4 and J usage is TRBJ2-7; D is uncertain. The CDR3 is made up of 14 amino acids. CDR1 and CDR2 from the germline V gene are SGHNT and YYREEE (reference sequence). V gave up 5 bases and J gave up 0 bases, with 12 bases separating them.

This clone was observed once. The chain uses TRBV7-9 and TRBJ2-4, with D possibly being TRBD1 (5 bases). Trimming cost V 0 bases and J 8 bases, with 8 bases left between them. Germline CDR1 is SEHNR and CDR2 is FQNEAQ (reference sequence). The CDR3 contains 13 residues. The CDR3 DNA is TGTGCCAGCAGCTTAGCAGGGGCGGACATTCAGTACTTC. The encoded protein is CASSLAGADIQYF.

J is TRBJ1-4 and V is TRBV28; the D gene is possibly TRBD1 (6 bases). Germline lookup yields CDR1 MDHEN and CDR2 SYDVKM. The V gene lost 2 bases and the J gene lost 4 bases, with 8 bases spanning the gap. This CDR3 spans 14 amino acids. CDR3 nucleotides: TGTGCCAGCAGTTTACAGGGGAGTAATGAAAAACTGTTTTTT. Its translation is CASSLQGSNEKLFF. Full variable domain (rest looked up from reference TRBV28 and TRBJ1-4): DVKVTQSSRYLVKRTGEKVFLECVQDMDHENMFWYRQDPGLGLRLIYFSYDVKMKEKGDIPEGYSVSREKKERFSLILESASTNQTSMYLCASSLQGSNEKLFFGSGTQLSVL.

The genes are TRBV12-3 or TRBV12-4 and TRBJ2-7; D remains unclear. The CDR3 contains 13 residues. V lost 7 bases and J 3 bases, leaving 13 bases between the germline ends. In DNA, the CDR3 is TGTGCCAGCAAAAGAGGATTCCGCTACGAGCAGTACTTC. Encoded protein: CASKRGFRYEQYF.

This clone has a handful of counts. The V and J genes are TRBV24-1 and TRBJ2-7, with 8 bases lining up with TRBD1. Germline CDR1 KGHDR, CDR2 SFDVKD. J gave up 3 bases and V 5 bases, and 8 bases lay outside the gene matches. The CDR3 is 15 amino acids. CDR3 sequence reads: CATSASGQGDYEQYF. The CDR3 region has the DNA TGTGCCACCAGTGCCTCTGGACAGGGAGACTACGAGCAGTACTTC.